This entry is about one T cell receptor beta chain. Its matching antigen is unknown. Repertoires were generated with immunoSEQ multiplex PCR, while TCRdb's copy carries only in-frame clones and drops some. Among under 60,000 clones listed, roughly 90% were seen once. The data originate from a study of OX40 agonist ivuxolimab in advanced cancers. The study's findings and limits: Researchers report that CD8+ T cells had, on average, more expanded clones than CD4+.

CDR1 is SGHNT, CDR2 YYREEE, per germline (reference sequence). The V gene end was trimmed by 4 bases and the J gene end by 4 bases; junction bases not matched to a gene: 5. The length of the CDR3 is 14 residues. The V and J genes are TRBV5-4 and TRBJ1-2, with 9 bases identical to TRBD1. Sequenced material: CD4+ or CD8+ T cells sorted from blood, taken in a trial of the OX40 agonist ivuxolimab. This TCR derives from an adult with an advanced solid tumor such as melanoma, head and neck, liver or kidney cancer. Here the CDR3 DNA reads TGTGCCAGCAGCGGAACAGGGGGCGTCTATGGCTACACCTTC. This codes for CASSGTGGVYGYTF.